The TCR beta chain described here comes from a study of beta chain features in type 1 diabetes. Reverse transcribing all isolated RNA meant expressed TCRB transcripts were sequenced. Method: immunoSEQ multiplex PCR; TCRdb's copy keeps in-frame clones and lacks some. The sample lists about 150,000 clones, under 60% seen once, with around 0.43% in the top ten. The germline V and J ends were trimmed by 8 bases and 9 bases, with 19 bases remaining between them. CDR3 length: 12 amino acids. Germline V gene sequence: CDR1 GTSNPN, CDR2 SVGIG (reference sequence). Sorted populations all exceeded 95% purity. This clonotype was obtained from a man in his late teens or twenties in good health. V is TRBV30 and J is TRBJ1-2, with unresolved D. Sample: Tregs from blood. The CDR3 DNA sequence: TGTGCCGGAGGAGGGAGCGCTCGCCGCTACACCTTC. It encodes CAGGGSARRYTF.